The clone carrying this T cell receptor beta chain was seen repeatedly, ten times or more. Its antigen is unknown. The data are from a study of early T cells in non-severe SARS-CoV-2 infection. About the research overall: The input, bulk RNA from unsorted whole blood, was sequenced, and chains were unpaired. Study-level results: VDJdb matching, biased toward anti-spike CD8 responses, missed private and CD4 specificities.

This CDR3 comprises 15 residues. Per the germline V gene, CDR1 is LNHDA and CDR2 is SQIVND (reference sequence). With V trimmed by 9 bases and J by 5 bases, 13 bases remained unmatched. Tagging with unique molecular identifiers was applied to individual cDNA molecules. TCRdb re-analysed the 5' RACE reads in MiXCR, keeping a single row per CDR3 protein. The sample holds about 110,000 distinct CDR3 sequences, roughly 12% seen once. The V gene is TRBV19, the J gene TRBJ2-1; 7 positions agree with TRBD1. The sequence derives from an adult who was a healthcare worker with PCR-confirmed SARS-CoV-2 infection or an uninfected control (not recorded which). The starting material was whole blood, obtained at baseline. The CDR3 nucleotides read TGTGCCAGACTACCACCCCGACAGGGAAACAATGAGCAGTTCTTC. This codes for CARLPPRQGNNEQFF.